This T cell receptor beta chain comes out of a study of CD8 T cells in Susac syndrome. Random hexamers were used to reverse transcribe the RNA input (about 0.5 to 1 ug). TCRdb processed the immunoSEQ multiplex PCR reads anew with MiXCR; each CDR3 protein has one entry. The table shows approximately 200,000 distinct CDR3 sequences, with more than 85% occurring only once. Germline CDR1 is SGHRS and CDR2 is YFSETQ. This CDR3 has 16 amino acids. V shed 3 bases, J shed 0 bases, and the junction held 9 bases outside the gene matches. This clonotype originated in a human donor with multiple sclerosis. Sequenced material: CD4+ T cells from PBMCs. The chain has TRBV5-1 and TRBJ2-7; the match to TRBD1 covers 7 bases. The CDR3: CASSSGQAWSSYEQYF. CDR3 nucleotides: TGCGCCAGCAGCTCCGGACAGGCCTGGAGCTCCTACGAGCAGTACTTC.